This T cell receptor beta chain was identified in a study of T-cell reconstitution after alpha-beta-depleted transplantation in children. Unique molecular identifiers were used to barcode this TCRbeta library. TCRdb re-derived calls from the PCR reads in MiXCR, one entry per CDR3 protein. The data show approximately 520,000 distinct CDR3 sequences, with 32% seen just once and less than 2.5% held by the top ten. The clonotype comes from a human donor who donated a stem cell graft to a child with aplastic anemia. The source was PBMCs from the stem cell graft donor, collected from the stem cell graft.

The CDR3 sequence is CASSPRSSGGNNNEQFF. Here the CDR3 DNA reads TGTGCCAGCTCACCACGGTCCTCGGGAGGGAATAACAATGAGCAGTTCTTC. The chain couples TRBV18 to TRBJ2-1; 8 bases are a match to TRBD2. Germline CDR1 is KGHSH and CDR2 is LQKENI. The V gene end was trimmed by 1 base and the J gene end by 5 bases; junction bases not matched to a gene: 10. The CDR3 is 17 residues long.